This TCR beta chain was recovered during a study of blood T cell repertoires in COVID-19. Study overall: Both acute and convalescent COVID-19 samples were obtained from the United States, Italy and Spain. In each case, the material was cDNA or gDNA derived from T cells, B-cell-depleted T cells, or PBMCs.

The CDR3 runs to 13 residues. V lost 0 bases and J 7 bases, leaving 6 bases between the germline ends. Germline V gene data show CDR1 as KGHSH and CDR2 as LQKENI. Original processing notes: Nucleated cell counts were estimated from reference gene primer amplification. Libraries were prepared by immunoSEQ multiplex PCR; TCRdb keeps only in-frame clonotypes and omits some of them. The V and J calls and clone size are taken from that table; D and trimming were inferred from the DNA. The sample lists 250,000 or so clones, more than 75% occurring once. Input material: peripheral blood. This receptor was identified in an older man with acute or convalescent COVID-19. The chain carries TRBV18 and TRBJ1-4; D gene uncertain. CDR3 sequence: CASSPPPGEKLFF. CDR3 sequence (DNA): TGTGCCAGCTCACCACCTCCGGGTGAAAAACTGTTTTTT.